These 21 T cell receptor beta chains were sequenced from one sample in a study of cytomegalovirus exposure and HLA in healthy donors. This table comes from immunoSEQ multiplex PCR, and its TCRdb copy is limited to in-frame clones, with some not included. The table lists roughly 180,000 clones, roughly 84% of them singletons. The specimen sequenced was PBMCs. The receptors come from a man younger than 35 in good health and CMV-seropositive.

The chain is built from TRBV29-1 and TRBJ2-7; 9 bases are a match to TRBD1. Trimming took 1 base from V and 0 from J; bases not matched to a gene: 7. The CDR3 runs 16 residues. Germline V gives CDR1 SQVTM, CDR2 ANQGSEA. CDR3 loop: CSVEAPQGQGSYEQYF. The CDR3 region has the DNA TGCAGCGTTGAAGCACCGCAGGGACAGGGCTCCTACGAGCAGTACTTC.

This sequence joins TRBV6-1 and TRBJ2-3, with 8 bases fitting TRBD1. CDR1 is MNHNS, CDR2 SASEGT, per germline. Trimming cost V 8 bases and J 4 bases; bases outside gene matches: 8. The CDR3 sequence is 14 residues long. CDR3: CASDDRGDADTQYF. The CDR3 nucleotides are TGTGCCAGCGACGACAGGGGTGACGCAGATACGCAGTATTTT.

The V call is TRBV7-3, the J call TRBJ2-1; TRBD1 agrees at 7 bases. V was clipped by 4 bases and J by 0 bases; unmatched bases: 3. The CDR3 length is 15 residues. CDR1 is SGHTA and CDR2 is FQGTGA in the germline V gene. CDR3 region: CASSSTGSSYNEQFF. CDR3 DNA: TGTGCCAGCAGCTCGACAGGGAGCTCCTACAATGAGCAGTTCTTC.

The chain combines TRBV27 with TRBJ2-2, with TRBD2 identical over 8 bases. Trimming cost V 6 bases and J 4 bases; bases outside gene matches: 13. Per the germline V gene, CDR1 is MNHEY and CDR2 is SMNVEV (reference sequence). The CDR3 sequence is 17 residues long. CDR3 region: CASRTVFSGKFTGELFF. CDR3 in DNA: TGTGCCAGCAGGACCGTCTTTAGCGGGAAGTTCACCGGGGAGCTGTTTTTT.

The chain joins TRBV28 to TRBJ2-7; weak D call: TRBD2 (6 bases). Trimming removed 4 bases at V and 1 base at J, with 17 bases between. The CDR3 loop spans 16 amino acids. The germline V gene has CDR1 MDHEN and CDR2 SYDVKM. As DNA, the CDR3 is TGTGCCAGCAGTTCCTTTAGCGGAGCATGGTCCTACGAGCAGTACTTC. Translated, it gives CASSSFSGAWSYEQYF.

The V call is TRBV27, the J call TRBJ2-1; unclear D gene. Germline loops: CDR1 MNHEY, CDR2 SMNVEV (reference sequence). CDR3 length: 16 amino acids. The V end was cut by 4 bases, the J end by 10 bases, with 23 bases between. CDR3 region: CASSSTGIDVRPEQFF. The CDR3 DNA sequence: TGTGCCAGCAGTTCCACCGGTATCGACGTGCGGCCCGAGCAGTTCTTC.

This clone was seen once. The chain couples TRBV7-2 to TRBJ2-7, with 10 bases that match TRBD2. The CDR3 is made up of 15 amino acids. Germline CDR1 and CDR2: SGHTA and FQGNSA. V lost 1 base to trimming and J lost 6 bases; unmatched junction nucleotides: 6. CDR3 in DNA: TGTGCCAGCAGCTTAGAGCGTCTAGCGGGAGCCGAGCAGTACTTC. The encoded protein is CASSLERLAGAEQYF.

The chain recombines TRBV7-2 with TRBJ2-1; the D is unclear. Trimming left V 2 bases short and J 1 base short, with 3 bases between. Per germline, CDR1 SGHTA and CDR2 FQGNSA. The length of the CDR3 is 13 residues. The CDR3 here is CASSLQSYNEQFF. The CDR3 DNA reads as TGTGCCAGCAGCTTACAATCCTACAATGAGCAGTTCTTC.

V is TRBV4-1 and J is TRBJ2-7; D may be TRBD1 (7 bases). This CDR3 has 16 amino acids. Germline V lookup: CDR1 MGHRA, CDR2 YSYEKL. The ends were cut back, 1 base at V and 2 bases at J, with 15 bases in the middle. The CDR3 region is CASSQVSRGVPYEQYF. DNA for the CDR3: TGCGCCAGCAGCCAAGTCAGCAGGGGGGTTCCCTACGAGCAGTACTTC.

The chain uses TRBV29-1 and TRBJ2-1, with 9 bases identical to TRBD2. The V segment lost 6 bases and the J segment 7 bases; nucleotides outside the gene matches: 13. This CDR3 has 15 residues. Per germline, CDR1 SQVTM and CDR2 ANQGSEA. CDR3 DNA sequence: TGCAGCGTGTCCGGATTGGCGGGAGGGAAAAATGAGCAGTTCTTC. Protein sequence: CSVSGLAGGKNEQFF.

The CDR3 nucleotides read TGTGCCAGCAGTTTAATTGGGACAGGAACGACCGGGGAGCTGTTTTTT. Translated: CASSLIGTGTTGELFF. The chain has TRBV27 and TRBJ2-2; TRBD1 agrees at 8 bases. The V gene end was trimmed by 2 bases and the J gene end by 5 bases; junction bases not matched to a gene: 7. CDR1 is MNHEY and CDR2 is SMNVEV in the germline V gene (reference sequence). The length of the CDR3 is 16 residues.

The chain links TRBV6-5 to TRBJ2-5; perhaps TRBD2 as D (6 bases). Germline V CDR1 and CDR2: MNHEY, SVGAGI. The CDR3 consists of 14 residues. V lost 2 bases to trimming and J lost 1 base, with 8 bases between them. The CDR3, as DNA: TGTGCCAGCAGTTACGGGGGGTCCCAAGAGACCCAGTACTTC. It yields the protein CASSYGGSQETQYF.

Regarding this clone: This sample also contains other DNA sequences that code for the same CDR3. The V and J genes are TRBV6-4 and TRBJ2-1; 7 bases line up with TRBD2. This CDR3 spans 15 amino acids. The trim removed 0 bases at V and 1 base at J, leaving 0 bases unmatched. Looked up from germline, CDR1 is MRHNA and CDR2 is SNTAGT. The CDR3 protein is CASSDSAGSYNEQFF. In nucleotides, the CDR3 is TGTGCCAGCAGTGACTCAGCGGGGTCCTACAATGAGCAGTTCTTC.

This clone occurred once. The chain joins TRBV5-6 to TRBJ1-1, with TRBD1 matching 10 bases. The CDR3 has 17 residues. J gave up 0 bases and V 6 bases, and 11 bases lay outside the gene matches. CDR1 and CDR2 (germline): SGHDT, YYEEEE. The CDR3 region is CASIPRGQGIMNTEAFF. The DNA for the CDR3 is TGTGCCAGCATCCCCCGGGGACAGGGGATCATGAACACTGAAGCTTTCTTT.

The chain recombines TRBV7-9 with TRBJ2-5; 9 bases are a match to TRBD1. This CDR3 region has 13 residues. With 6 bases clipped from V and 5 bases from J, the junction kept 4 bases outside the gene matches. CDR1 is SEHNR, CDR2 FQNEAQ, per germline (reference sequence). The CDR3 nucleotides are TGTGCCAGCAGTCGGGGACAGGGCGAGACCCAGTACTTC. It codes for CASSRGQGETQYF.

This rearrangement joins TRBV2 to TRBJ2-3; 8 bases are a match to TRBD2. Germline CDR1 reads SNHLY; CDR2 reads FYNNEI. Losses at the gene ends were 3 bases for V and 1 base for J; bases not matched to a gene: 3. The CDR3 covers 15 residues. The CDR3 DNA sequence: TGTGCCAGCAGTGACCGACTAGCGCGCACAGATACGCAGTATTTT. Translated, it gives CASSDRLARTDTQYF.

The genes are TRBV6-1 and TRBJ2-1; tentatively, D is TRBD1 (5 bases). V was shortened by 3 bases and J by 5 bases, with 20 bases between the two germline ends. The CDR3 spans 17 residues. Germline values: CDR1 MNHNS, CDR2 SASEGT. The CDR3 loop is CASSDQDIRTSHNEQFF. The CDR3 region has the DNA TGTGCCAGCAGTGACCAGGACATTCGGACGTCCCACAATGAGCAGTTCTTC.

The V call is TRBV7-9, the J call TRBJ1-1; a possible D gene is TRBD1 (5 bases). Germline CDR1 SEHNR, CDR2 FQNEAQ (reference sequence). The germline V and J ends were trimmed by 5 bases and 4 bases, with 17 bases remaining between them. CDR3 length equals 15 residues. The CDR3: CASSPAGRSSTEAFF. As DNA, the CDR3 is TGTGCCAGCAGCCCTGCGGGACGATCGAGCACTGAAGCTTTCTTT. The variable domain in full, completed from reference TRBV7-9 and TRBJ1-1, reads DTGVSQNPRHKITKRGQNVTFRCDPISEHNRLYWYRQTLGQGPEFLTYFQNEAQLEKSRLLSDRFSAERPKGSFSTLEIQRTEQGDSAMYLCASSPAGRSSTEAFFGQGTRLTVV.

This chain joins TRBV25-1 and TRBJ2-5; 10 bases are a match to TRBD1. There are 15 residues in the CDR3. Looked up from germline, CDR1 is MGHDK and CDR2 is SYGVNS. V lost 4 bases to trimming and J lost 3 bases; unmatched junction nucleotides: 5. CDR3 coding DNA: TGTGCCAGCAGTGGCCGGACAGGGGGAGAAGAGACCCAGTACTTC. It specifies CASSGRTGGEETQYF.

This chain uses TRBV10-3 with TRBJ2-7, with D perhaps matching TRBD1 (5 bases). The CDR3 extends over 13 amino acids. The V end lost 7 bases, the J end lost 0 bases, and 10 bases lay between the germline ends. Germline-derived CDR1 and CDR2 are ENHRY and SYGVKD. The CDR3 sequence is CAITQGSSYEQYF. CDR3 bases: TGTGCCATCACGCAGGGTAGCTCCTACGAGCAGTACTTC.

V is TRBV5-4 and J is TRBJ2-3; D gene ambiguous. Germline CDR1 SGHNT, CDR2 YYREEE (reference sequence). The CDR3 spans 12 residues. Trimming removed 4 bases at V and 5 bases at J, with 8 bases between. CDR3 loop: CASSLLQDTQYF. For the CDR3, the DNA is TGTGCCAGCAGCCTACTTCAAGATACGCAGTATTTT.